The clone carrying this T cell receptor (beta chain) is a singleton in its sample. This entry belongs to a study of blood T cell repertoires in COVID-19. As for the study in general: Samples taken during acute and convalescent COVID-19 were collected in the United States, Italy and Spain. Sample material is recorded as cDNA or gDNA derived from T cells, B-cell-depleted T cells, or PBMCs.

The CDR3 is made up of 14 amino acids. Per germline, CDR1 LGHDT and CDR2 YNNKEL (reference sequence). V was clipped by 4 bases and J by 5 bases; unmatched bases: 8. As processed by the authors: Amplification of reference gene primers was used by the study to estimate nucleated cell counts. The repertoire was sequenced with immunoSEQ multiplex PCR; TCRdb's copy has only in-frame clones and lacks some. That table is the source of V, J and clone size, and D and trimming were worked out from the DNA. The data contain over 50,000 clones, around 77% of them singletons. This chain links TRBV3-1 (or the pseudogene TRBV3-2) with TRBJ2-7; the match to TRBD1 covers 7 bases. Sequenced input: peripheral blood. The sequence was obtained from an elderly man with active or convalescent COVID-19. The CDR3 DNA reads TGTGCCAGCAGCCCCCGGGACAGTACGAACGAGCAGTACTTC. Translating it yields CASSPRDSTNEQYF.